This TCR beta chain emerged from a study of CXCR3-negative and CXCR3-positive naive CD8 T cells (dated by TCRdb to about 2019). With regard to the full study: In total, some 150 million TRB reads were obtained, corresponding to roughly 1.5 +/- 0.3 million reads per library. Diversity and physicochemical repertoire analyses were performed on about eleven donors pooled from two independent experiments. The TRBV-TRBJ cluster analysis covered naive subsets from 5 or 6 donors and memory cells from 3 donors. Points the paper makes about the study in general: Compared with CXCR3-negative naive cells, CXCR3-positive naive cells had TRB CDR3s with higher hydrophobicity (lower Kidera factor 4), lower energy, and higher strength and volume indices. Surface CD5, linked to self-reactivity in mice, was comparable between naive subsets; TCR interaction strength was therefore also inferred from TRB CDR3 physicochemical properties. Both naive subsets had comparably high repertoire diversity, while memory CD8+ T cells had much lower repertoire diversity. Similar TRBV-TRBJ usage was shown by naive CXCR3-negative and CXCR3-positive cells from the same donor, whereas distinct patterns were shown by memory cells. Freshly isolated PBMCs were used for most assays because CXCR3 expression went down partially after cryopreservation.

For each CD8+ T cell subset, flow sorting was done in triplicate, and roughly 330,000 cells per subset went directly into RLT lysis buffer. To exclude memory contaminants, naive CD8+ T cells were stringently defined as CD45RO-CCR7+CD27+CD95-. Peripheral blood mononuclear cells were isolated from buffy coats by standard density gradient centrifugation. A FACSAria III was used to flow-sort naive CD8+ T cells into CXCR3-negative and CXCR3-positive populations. Total RNA was extracted from sorted cells with an RNeasy Mini Kit. The data were produced on a NextSeq 550. The Human TCR Profiling Kit (MiLaboratory) was used to prepare UMI-labeled 5' RACE TRB cDNA libraries. The full amount of extracted RNA was used for cDNA synthesis, and the full amount of resulting cDNA was used for PCR amplification. The libraries were made side by side, with each library going through the same number of PCR cycles. From the authors' description of their analysis: With a minimum of two reads required per UMI, MIGEC and MiXCR pulled out about 57,000 +/- 9,900 unique UMI-labeled TRB cDNA molecules from each library. On average, each library contained roughly 40,000 +/- 10,000 functional in-frame TRB CDR3 nucleotide clonotypes without stop codons. After downsampling to 5000 UMI-labeled TRB molecules per sample, diversity metrics such as normalized Shannon-Wiener and Chao1 were calculated in VDJtools. VDJtools was used to calculate clonotype-size-weighted physicochemical properties of the central five CDR3 residues, namely interaction energy, strength, volume and Kidera factor 4. Based on TCRdb reprocessing of the reads, there is one entry per CDR3 protein sequence, and DNA is missing. The V and J calls here are based on TCRdb, not the publication. This sample's table has entries for approximately 66,000 distinct CDR3 sequences. The biggest ten clones account for approximately 1.5% of the sample.

About this clonotype: The antigen this receptor binds is unknown.

Including the terminal cysteine and phenylalanine, the CDR3 comprises 17 residues. No DNA has been recorded. From the germline V gene, CDR1 is LGHNA and CDR2 is YNFKEQ. Recombination linked TRBV4-2 to TRBJ2-1; the D call from TCRdb, TRBD2, cannot be confirmed without DNA. This TCR came from a human donor in good health. Some clones in this sample may be carry-over from other donors' samples. Sequencing used naive CXCR3- CD8+ T cells from blood. Interpreted using the paper, the cell subset or site label stands for: CD45RO-CCR7+CD27+CD95- naive CD8+ T cells lacking CXCR3 (TNR3-). The CDR3 here reads CASSQEREAFSYNEQFF.